This T cell receptor (beta chain) was found in a study of tumor and adjacent non-tumor tissue in lung cancer. This sample's RNA came from whole unsorted tissue. This non-tumor lung sample came from over 3 cm beyond the tumor edge. Germline V gene lookup returns CDR1 MNHEY and CDR2 SVGEGT. There are 17 residues in the CDR3. Comment on this clonotype: The CDR3 does not end in the conserved phenylalanine or tryptophan, so this is likely a read error.

The library came from three nested PCR rounds adapted from ARM-PCR protocols. TCRdb reprocessed the multiplex PCR reads via MiXCR and lists one record per CDR3 protein. The sample lists 47,000 or so distinct CDR3 sequences; 64% were seen once. The clonotype comes from a woman in her seventies with non-small cell lung cancer. This chain connects TRBV6-2 or TRBV6-3 to TRBJ2-1; D is undetermined. Sequencing used distant non-tumor lung tissue. CDR3 sequence reads: CVSSYVSGPFYGNEQFI. CDR3 sequence (DNA): TGTGTCAGCAGTTACGTTAGTGGGCCGTTCTACGGGAATGAGCAGTTCATC.